Sequencing of this TCR beta chain was carried out in a study of early T cells in non-severe SARS-CoV-2 infection. Findings and caveats of the study: Anti-spike CD8 responses were favored in VDJdb matching, and private and CD4 specificities were missed.

Many counts were recorded for this clonotype. Its antigen is not known. This CDR3 spans 11 amino acids. The germline V gene has CDR1 GTSNPN and CDR2 SVGIG (reference sequence). V gave up 2 bases and J gave up 9 bases, with 5 bases separating them. TCRdb reprocessed the 5' RACE reads via MiXCR and lists one record per CDR3 protein. The table lists about 30,000 distinct CDR3 sequences, approximately 7% of them singletons, with approximately 35% in the top ten. The sequencing input was whole blood. The chain combines TRBV30 with TRBJ2-6; no definite D call. This TCR derives from an adult who was a healthcare worker with PCR-confirmed SARS-CoV-2 infection or an uninfected control (not recorded which). The CDR3: CAWSHRNVLTF. The CDR3 DNA reads as TGTGCCTGGAGTCATCGCAACGTCCTGACTTTC.